The TCR beta chain described here comes from a study of beta chain features in type 1 diabetes. Since all of the isolated RNA was reverse transcribed, expressed TCRB transcripts were what got sequenced. Data came from immunoSEQ multiplex PCR; TCRdb stores just in-frame clones and leaves some out. The profile shows 400,000 to 550,000 clones, about 10% of them singletons. The CDR3 runs 18 residues. The chain carries TRBV1 and TRBJ2-3; the table's D call TRBD2 went unverified against the DNA. TRBV1 is designated a pseudogene. The specimen was naive CD4+ T cells from blood. The sequence came from a woman aged 18 to 35 in good health. The CDR3 region is CTSERPKAGARSTDTQYF. The CDR3 nucleotides are TGCACCAGCGAGCGACCGAAAGCGGGGGCGAGAAGCACAGATACGCAGTATTTT.